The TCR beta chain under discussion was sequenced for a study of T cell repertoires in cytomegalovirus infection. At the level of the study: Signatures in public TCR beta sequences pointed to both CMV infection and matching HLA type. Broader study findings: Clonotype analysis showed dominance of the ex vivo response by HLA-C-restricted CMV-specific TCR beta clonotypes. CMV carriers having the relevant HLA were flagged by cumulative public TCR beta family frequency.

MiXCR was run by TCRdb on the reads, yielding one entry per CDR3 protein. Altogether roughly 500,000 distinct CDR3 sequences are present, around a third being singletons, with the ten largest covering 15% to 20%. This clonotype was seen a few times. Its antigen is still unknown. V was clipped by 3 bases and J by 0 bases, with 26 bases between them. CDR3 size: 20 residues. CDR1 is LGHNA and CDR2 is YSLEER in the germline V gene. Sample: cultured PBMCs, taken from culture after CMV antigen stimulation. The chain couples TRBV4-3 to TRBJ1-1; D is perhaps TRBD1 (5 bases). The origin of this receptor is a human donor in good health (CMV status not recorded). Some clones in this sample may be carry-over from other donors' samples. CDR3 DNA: TGCGCCAGCAGCCAGGTTCGCCTGATGGGCCTACCGGGACTGAACACTGAAGCTTTCTTT. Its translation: CASSQVRLMGLPGLNTEAFF.